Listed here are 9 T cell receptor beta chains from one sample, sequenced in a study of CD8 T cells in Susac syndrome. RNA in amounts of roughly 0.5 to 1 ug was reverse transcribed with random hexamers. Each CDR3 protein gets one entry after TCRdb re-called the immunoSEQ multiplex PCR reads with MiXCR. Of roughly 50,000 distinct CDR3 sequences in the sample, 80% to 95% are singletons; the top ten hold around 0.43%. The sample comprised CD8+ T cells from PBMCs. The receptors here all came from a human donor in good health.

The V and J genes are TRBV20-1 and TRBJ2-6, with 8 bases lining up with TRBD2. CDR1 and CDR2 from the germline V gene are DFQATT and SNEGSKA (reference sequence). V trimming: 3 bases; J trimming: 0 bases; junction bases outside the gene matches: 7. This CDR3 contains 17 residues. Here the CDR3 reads CSARIPGLDSGANVLTF. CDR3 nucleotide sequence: TGCAGTGCTAGGATCCCGGGACTAGACTCTGGGGCCAACGTCCTGACTTTC.

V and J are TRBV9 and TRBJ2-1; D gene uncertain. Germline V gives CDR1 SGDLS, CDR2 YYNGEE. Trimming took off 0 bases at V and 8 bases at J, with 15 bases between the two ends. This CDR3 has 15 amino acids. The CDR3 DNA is TGTGCCAGCAGCGTAGGGAGCACCGAAAGGGATGAGCAGTTCTTC. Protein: CASSVGSTERDEQFF.

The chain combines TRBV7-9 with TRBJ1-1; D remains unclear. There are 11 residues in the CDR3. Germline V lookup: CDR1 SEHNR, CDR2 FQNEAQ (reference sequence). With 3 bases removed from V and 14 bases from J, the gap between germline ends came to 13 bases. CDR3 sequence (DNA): TGTGCCAGCAGCTTGTTGCCGAGTGCATTCTTT. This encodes CASSLLPSAFF.

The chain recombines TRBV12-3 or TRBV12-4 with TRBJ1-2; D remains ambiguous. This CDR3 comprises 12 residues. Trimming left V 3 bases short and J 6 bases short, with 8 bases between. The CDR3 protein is CASSLQAHGYTF. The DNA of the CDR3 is TGTGCCAGCAGTTTGCAGGCCCATGGCTACACCTTC.

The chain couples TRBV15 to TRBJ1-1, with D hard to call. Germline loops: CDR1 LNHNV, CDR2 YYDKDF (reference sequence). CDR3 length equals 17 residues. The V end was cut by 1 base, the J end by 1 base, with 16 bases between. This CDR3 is CATSRGGRARGNTEAFF. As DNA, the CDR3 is TGTGCCACCAGCAGAGGAGGGAGGGCGCGGGGGAACACTGAAGCTTTCTTT.

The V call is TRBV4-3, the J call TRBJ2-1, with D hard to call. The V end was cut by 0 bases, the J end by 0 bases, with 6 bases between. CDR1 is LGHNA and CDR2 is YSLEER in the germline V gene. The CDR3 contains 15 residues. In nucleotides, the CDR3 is TGCGCCAGCAGCCAAGATACGAGCTCCTACAATGAGCAGTTCTTC. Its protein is CASSQDTSSYNEQFF.

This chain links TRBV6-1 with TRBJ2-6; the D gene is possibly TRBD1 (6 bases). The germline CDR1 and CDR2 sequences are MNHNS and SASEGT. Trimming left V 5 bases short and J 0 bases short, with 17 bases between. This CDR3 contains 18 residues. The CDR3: CASSPRTALDSGANVLTF. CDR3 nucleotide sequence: TGTGCCAGCAGTCCGCGGACAGCCCTTGACTCTGGGGCCAACGTCCTGACTTTC.

CDR3 region: CASSLVFPTDSPSGNTIYF. Written as DNA, the CDR3 is TGTGCCAGCAGCTTAGTATTCCCCACCGACAGTCCATCTGGAAACACCATATATTTT. The V and J genes are TRBV7-9 and TRBJ1-3, with D perhaps TRBD1 (5 bases). In germline, CDR1 is SEHNR, CDR2 FQNEAQ (reference sequence). The V end was cut by 1 base, the J end by 1 base, with 20 bases between. CDR3 size: 19 residues.

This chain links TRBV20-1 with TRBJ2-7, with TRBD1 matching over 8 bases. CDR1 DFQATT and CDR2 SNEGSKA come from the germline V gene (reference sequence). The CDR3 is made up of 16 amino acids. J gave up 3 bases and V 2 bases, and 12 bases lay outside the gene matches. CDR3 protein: CSARPQGASSLYEQYF. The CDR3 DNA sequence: TGCAGTGCTAGACCCCAGGGGGCCAGCAGCCTCTACGAGCAGTACTTC.